This T cell receptor (beta chain) was retrieved from a study of blood T cells in healthy people across ages. Each donor supplied approximately 10 milliliters of peripheral blood. Isolation of PBMCs gave at least 6.5 million cells per sample. This clonotype appeared once. CDR1 LGHNA and CDR2 YNFKEQ come from the germline V gene. Trimming stripped 2 bases from V and 1 base from J, with 12 bases between. The CDR3 contains 16 residues. Combining a sample-barcoded 5' primer with a J-beta primer mix, a second PCR ran for roughly 7 to 12 cycles. Individual samples furnished no less than 3 million CDR3-containing paired-end reads apiece. TCRdb analysed the 5' RACE reads with MiXCR anew, one entry per CDR3 protein. This table holds about 830,000 distinct CDR3 sequences, roughly 60% found once.

This chain uses TRBV4-2 with TRBJ2-1, with D unclear. The sequence was obtained from a man in his thirties or forties in good health. The sample was blood. CDR3 coding DNA: TGTGCCAGCAGCCAAACGTCTCTATCGTCCTACAATGAGCAGTTCTTC. It is translated as CASSQTSLSSYNEQFF.